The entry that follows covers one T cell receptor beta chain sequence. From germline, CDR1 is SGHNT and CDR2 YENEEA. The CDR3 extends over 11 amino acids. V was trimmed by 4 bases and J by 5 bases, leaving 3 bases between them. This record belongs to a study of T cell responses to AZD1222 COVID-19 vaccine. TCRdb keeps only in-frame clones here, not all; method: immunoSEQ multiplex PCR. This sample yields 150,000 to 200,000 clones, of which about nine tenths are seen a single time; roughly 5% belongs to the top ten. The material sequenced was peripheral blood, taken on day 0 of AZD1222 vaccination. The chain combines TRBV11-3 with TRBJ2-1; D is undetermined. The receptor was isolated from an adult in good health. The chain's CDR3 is CASSSHNEQFF. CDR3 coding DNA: TGTGCCAGCAGCTCGCACAATGAGCAGTTCTTC. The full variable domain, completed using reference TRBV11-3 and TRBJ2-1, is EAGVVQSPRYKIIEKKQPVAFWCNPISGHNTLYWYLQNLGQGPELLIRYENEEAVDDSQLPKDRFSAERLKGVDSTLKIQPAELGDSAVYLCASSSHNEQFFGPGTRLTVL.